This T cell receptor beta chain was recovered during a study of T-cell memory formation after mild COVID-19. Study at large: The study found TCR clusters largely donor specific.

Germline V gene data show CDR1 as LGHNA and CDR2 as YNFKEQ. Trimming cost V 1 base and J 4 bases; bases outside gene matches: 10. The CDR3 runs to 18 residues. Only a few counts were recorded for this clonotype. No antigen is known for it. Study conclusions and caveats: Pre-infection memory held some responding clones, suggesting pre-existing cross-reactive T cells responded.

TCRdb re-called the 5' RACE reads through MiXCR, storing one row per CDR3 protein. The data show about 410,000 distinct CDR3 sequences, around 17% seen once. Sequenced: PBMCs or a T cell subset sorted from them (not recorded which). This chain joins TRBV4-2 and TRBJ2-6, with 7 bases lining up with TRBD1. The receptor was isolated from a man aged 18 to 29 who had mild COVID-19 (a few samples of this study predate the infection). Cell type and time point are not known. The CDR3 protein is CASSQVSRGQRGANVLTF. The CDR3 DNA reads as TGTGCCAGCAGCCAAGTATCTAGGGGGCAGAGAGGGGCCAACGTCCTGACTTTC.